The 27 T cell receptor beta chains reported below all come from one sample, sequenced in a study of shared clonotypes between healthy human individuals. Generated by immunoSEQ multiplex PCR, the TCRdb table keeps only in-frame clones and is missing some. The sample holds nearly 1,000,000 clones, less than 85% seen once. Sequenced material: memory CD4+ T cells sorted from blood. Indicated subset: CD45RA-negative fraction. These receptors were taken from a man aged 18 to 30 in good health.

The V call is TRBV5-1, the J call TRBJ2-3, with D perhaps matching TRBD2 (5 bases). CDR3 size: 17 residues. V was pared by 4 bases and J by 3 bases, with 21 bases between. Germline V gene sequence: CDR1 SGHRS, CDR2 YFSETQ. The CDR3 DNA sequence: TGCGCCAGCAGCCCCTATGGGGTCCCCACGGGGACAGATACGCAGTATTTT. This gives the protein CASSPYGVPTGTDTQYF.

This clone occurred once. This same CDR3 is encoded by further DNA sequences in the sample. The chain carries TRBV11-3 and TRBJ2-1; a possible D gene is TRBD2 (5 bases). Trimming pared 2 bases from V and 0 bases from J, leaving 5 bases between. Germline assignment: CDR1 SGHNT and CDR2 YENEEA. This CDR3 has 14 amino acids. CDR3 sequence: CASSLSGSYNEQFF. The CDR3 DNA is TGTGCCAGCAGCTTAAGCGGCTCCTACAATGAGCAGTTCTTC.

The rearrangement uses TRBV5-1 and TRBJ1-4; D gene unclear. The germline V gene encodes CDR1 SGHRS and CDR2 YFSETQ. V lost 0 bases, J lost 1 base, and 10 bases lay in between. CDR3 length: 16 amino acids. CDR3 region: CASSLAGSGTNEKLFF. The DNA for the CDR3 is TGCGCCAGCAGCTTGGCCGGGAGTGGAACTAATGAAAAACTGTTTTTT.

The CDR3, as DNA: TGTGCCAGCAGCCCAACAGGGCCTGGGGCCAACGTCCTGACTTTC. Translated: CASSPTGPGANVLTF. The chain has TRBV14 and TRBJ2-6, with TRBD1 as a possible D gene (6 bases). Germline lookup yields CDR1 SGHDN and CDR2 FVKESK. The CDR3 is 15 residues long. Between the trimmed V and J ends, which lost 4 bases and 2 bases, there was a span of 9 bases.

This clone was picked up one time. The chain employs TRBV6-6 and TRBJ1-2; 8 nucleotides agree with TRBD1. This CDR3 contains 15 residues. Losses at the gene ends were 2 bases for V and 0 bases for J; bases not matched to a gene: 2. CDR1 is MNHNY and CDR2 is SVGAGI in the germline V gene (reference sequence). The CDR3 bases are TGTGCCAGCAGTTACGACAGGGGAGCTAACTATGGCTACACCTTC. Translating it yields CASSYDRGANYGYTF.

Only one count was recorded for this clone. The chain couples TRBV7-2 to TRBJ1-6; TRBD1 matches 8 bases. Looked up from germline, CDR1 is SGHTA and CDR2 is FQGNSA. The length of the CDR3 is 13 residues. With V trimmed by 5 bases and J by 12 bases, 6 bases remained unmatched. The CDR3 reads CASSVDRGGPLHF. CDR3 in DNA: TGTGCCAGCAGCGTTGACAGGGGAGGACCCCTCCACTTT.

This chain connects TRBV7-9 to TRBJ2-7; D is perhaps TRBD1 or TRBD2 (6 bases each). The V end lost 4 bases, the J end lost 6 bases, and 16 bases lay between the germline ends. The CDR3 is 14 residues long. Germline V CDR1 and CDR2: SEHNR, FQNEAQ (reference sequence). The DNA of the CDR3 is TGTGCCAGCAGCTCGAGGGGGGCGCTTGGCGAGCAGTACTTC. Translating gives CASSSRGALGEQYF.

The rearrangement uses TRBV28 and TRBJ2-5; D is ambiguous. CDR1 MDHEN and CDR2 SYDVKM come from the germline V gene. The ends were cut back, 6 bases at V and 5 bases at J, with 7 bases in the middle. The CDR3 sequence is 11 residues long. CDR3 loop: CASRSEETQYF. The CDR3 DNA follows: TGTGCCAGCAGGTCGGAGGAGACCCAGTACTTC.

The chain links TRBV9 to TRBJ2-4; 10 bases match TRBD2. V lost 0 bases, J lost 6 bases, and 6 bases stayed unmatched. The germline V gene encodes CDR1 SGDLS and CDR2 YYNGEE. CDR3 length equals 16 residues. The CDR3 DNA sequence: TGTGCCAGCAGCGTAGCGAGCGGGAGGGCCGCAAACATTCAGTACTTC. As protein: CASSVASGRAANIQYF.

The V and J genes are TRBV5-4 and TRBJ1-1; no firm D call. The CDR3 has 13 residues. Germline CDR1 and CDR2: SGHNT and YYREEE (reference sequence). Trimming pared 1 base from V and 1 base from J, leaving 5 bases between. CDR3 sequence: CASSLMENTEAFF. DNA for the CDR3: TGTGCCAGCAGCTTGATGGAGAACACTGAAGCTTTCTTT.

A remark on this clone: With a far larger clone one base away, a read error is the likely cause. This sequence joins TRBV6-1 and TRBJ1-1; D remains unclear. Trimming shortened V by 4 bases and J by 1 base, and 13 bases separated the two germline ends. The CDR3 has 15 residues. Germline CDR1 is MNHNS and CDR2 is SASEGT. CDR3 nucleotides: TGTGCCAGCAGTGCCCGCCAGGCAGGGAACACTGAAGCTTTCTTT. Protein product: CASSARQAGNTEAFF.

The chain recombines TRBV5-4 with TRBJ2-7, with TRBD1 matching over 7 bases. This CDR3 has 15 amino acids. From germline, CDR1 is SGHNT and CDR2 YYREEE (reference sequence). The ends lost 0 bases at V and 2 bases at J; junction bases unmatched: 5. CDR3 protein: CASSLAPGTAYEQYF. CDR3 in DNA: TGTGCCAGCAGCTTGGCGCCCGGGACAGCCTACGAGCAGTACTTC.

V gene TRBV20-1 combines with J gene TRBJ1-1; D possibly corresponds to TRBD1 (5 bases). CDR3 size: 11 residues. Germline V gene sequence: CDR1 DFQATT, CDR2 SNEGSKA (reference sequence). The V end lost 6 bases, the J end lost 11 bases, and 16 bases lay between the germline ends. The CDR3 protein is CSALSGDSAFF. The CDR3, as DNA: TGCAGTGCCTTATCCGGGGACTCGGCTTTCTTT.

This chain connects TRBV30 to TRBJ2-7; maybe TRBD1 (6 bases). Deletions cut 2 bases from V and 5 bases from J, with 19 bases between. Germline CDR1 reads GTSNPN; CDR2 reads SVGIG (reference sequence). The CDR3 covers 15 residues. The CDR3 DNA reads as TGTGCCTGGAGTTACGGACAGACTGAGGCGGACGAGCAGTACTTC. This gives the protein CAWSYGQTEADEQYF. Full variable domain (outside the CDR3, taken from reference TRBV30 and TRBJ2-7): SQTIHQWPATLVQPVGSPLSLECTVEGTSNPNLYWYRQAAGRGLQLLFYSVGIGQISSEVPQNLSASRPQDRQFILSSKKLLLSDSGFYLCAWSYGQTEADEQYFGPGTRLTVT.

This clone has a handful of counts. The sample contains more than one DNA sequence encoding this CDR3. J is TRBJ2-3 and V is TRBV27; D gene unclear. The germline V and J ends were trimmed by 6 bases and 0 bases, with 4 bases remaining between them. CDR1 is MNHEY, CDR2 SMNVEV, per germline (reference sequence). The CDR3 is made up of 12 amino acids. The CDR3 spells CASSASTDTQYF. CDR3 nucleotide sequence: TGTGCCAGCAGCGCTAGCACAGATACGCAGTATTTT.

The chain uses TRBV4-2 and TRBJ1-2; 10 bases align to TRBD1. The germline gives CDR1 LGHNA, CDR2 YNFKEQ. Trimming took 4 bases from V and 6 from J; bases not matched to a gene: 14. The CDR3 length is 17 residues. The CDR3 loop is CASSLNLPGQGRDGYTF. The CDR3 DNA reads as TGTGCCAGCAGCCTCAACCTGCCGGGACAGGGGAGAGATGGCTACACCTTC.

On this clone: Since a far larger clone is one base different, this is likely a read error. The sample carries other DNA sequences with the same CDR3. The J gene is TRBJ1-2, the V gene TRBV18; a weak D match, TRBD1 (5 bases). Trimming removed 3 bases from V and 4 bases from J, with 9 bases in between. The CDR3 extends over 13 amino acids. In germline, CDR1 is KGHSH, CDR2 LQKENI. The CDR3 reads CASSPGTGYGYTF. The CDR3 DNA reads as TGTGCCAGCTCACCTGGGACGGGCTATGGCTACACCTTC.

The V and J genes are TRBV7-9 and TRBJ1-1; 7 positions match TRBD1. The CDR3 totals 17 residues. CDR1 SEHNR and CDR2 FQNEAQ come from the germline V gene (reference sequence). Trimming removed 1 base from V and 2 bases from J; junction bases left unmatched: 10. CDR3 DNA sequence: TGTGCCAGCAGCTTAGTACGGGCAGGGGGGCTAAACACTGAAGCTTTCTTT. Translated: CASSLVRAGGLNTEAFF.

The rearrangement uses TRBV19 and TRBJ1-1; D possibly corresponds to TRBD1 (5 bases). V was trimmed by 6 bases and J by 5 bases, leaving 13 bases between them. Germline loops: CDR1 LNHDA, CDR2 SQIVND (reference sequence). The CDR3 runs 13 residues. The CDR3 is CASRAQQETEAFF. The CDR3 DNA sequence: TGTGCCAGTAGGGCCCAACAGGAGACTGAAGCTTTCTTT. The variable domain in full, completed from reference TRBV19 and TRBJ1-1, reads DGGITQSPKYLFRKEGQNVTLSCEQNLNHDAMYWYRQDPGQGLRLIYYSQIVNDFQKGDIAEGYSVSREKKESFPLTVTSAQKNPTAFYLCASRAQQETEAFFGQGTRLTVV.

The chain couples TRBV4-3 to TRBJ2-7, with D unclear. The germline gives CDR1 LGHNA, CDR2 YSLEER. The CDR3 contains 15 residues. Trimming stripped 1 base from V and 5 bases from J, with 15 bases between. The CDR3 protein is CASSQVNSLANEQYF. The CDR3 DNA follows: TGCGCCAGCAGCCAAGTTAACAGTCTCGCGAACGAGCAGTACTTC.

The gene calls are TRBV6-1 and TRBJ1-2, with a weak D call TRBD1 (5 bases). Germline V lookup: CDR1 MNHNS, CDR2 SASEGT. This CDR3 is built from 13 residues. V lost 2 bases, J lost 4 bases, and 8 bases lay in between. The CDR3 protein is CASSETGPYGYTF. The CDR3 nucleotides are TGTGCCAGCAGTGAAACAGGACCCTATGGCTACACCTTC.

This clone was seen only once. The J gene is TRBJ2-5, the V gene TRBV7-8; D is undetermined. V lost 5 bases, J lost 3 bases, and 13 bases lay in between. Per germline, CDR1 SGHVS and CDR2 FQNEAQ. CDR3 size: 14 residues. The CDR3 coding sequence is TGTGCCAGCAGCCAAGGATGGAGAGAAGAGACCCAGTACTTC. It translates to CASSQGWREETQYF.

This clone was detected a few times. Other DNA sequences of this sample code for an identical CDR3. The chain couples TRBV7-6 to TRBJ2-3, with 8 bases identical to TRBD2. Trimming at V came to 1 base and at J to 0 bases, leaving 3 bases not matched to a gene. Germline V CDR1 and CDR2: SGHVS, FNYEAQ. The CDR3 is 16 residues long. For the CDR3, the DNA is TGTGCCAGCAGCTTAGATGCGGGAGGAAGCACAGATACGCAGTATTTT. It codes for CASSLDAGGSTDTQYF.

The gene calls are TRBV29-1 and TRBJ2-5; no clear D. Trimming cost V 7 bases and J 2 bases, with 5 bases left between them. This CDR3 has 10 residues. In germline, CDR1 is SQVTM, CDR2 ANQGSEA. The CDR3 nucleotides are TGCAGCGCTGTTCAAGAGACCCAGTACTTC. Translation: CSAVQETQYF.

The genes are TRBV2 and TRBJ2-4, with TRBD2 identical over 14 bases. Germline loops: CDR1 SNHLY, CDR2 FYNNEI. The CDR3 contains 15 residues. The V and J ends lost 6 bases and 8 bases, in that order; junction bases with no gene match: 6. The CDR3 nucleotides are TGTGCCAGCAGACGACTAGCGGGAGGGGAGGACATTCAGTACTTC. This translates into CASRRLAGGEDIQYF.

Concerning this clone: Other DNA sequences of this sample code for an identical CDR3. Written as DNA, the CDR3 is TGCGCCAGCAGCTTACGTCCAGGGCCCCAAGAGACCCAGTACTTC. Protein sequence: CASSLRPGPQETQYF. The rearrangement links TRBV5-1 to TRBJ2-5; possible D gene TRBD1, 5 bases. The V end was cut by 2 bases, the J end by 1 base, with 12 bases between. The CDR3 contains 15 residues. The germline gives CDR1 SGHRS, CDR2 YFSETQ.

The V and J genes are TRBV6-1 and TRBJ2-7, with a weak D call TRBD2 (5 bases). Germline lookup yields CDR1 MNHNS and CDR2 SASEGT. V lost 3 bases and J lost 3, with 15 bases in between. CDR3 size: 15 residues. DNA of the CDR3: TGTGCCAGCAGTGATAGCGAGTTGCCGGTCTACGAGCAGTACTTC. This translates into CASSDSELPVYEQYF.